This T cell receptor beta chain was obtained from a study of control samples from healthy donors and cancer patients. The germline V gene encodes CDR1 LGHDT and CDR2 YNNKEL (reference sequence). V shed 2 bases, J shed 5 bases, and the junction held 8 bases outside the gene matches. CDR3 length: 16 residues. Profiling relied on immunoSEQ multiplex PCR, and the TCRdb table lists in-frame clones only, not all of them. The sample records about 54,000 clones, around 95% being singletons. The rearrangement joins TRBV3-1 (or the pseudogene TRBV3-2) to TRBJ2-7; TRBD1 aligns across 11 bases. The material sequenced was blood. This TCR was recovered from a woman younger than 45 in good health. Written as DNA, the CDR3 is TGTGCCAGCAGCCAACCTCCCGGGACAGGGGGGAACGAGCAGTACTTC. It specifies CASSQPPGTGGNEQYF.